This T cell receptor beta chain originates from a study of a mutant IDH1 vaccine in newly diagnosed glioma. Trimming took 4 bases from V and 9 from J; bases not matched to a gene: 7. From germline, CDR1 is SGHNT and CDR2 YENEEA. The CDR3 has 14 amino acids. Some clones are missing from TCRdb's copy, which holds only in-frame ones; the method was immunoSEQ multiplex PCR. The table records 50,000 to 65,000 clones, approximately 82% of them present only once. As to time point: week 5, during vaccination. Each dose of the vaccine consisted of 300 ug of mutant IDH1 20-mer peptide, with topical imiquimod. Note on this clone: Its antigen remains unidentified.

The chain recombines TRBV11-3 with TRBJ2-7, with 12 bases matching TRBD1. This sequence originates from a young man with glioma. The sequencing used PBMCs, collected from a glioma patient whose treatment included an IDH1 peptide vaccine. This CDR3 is CASSSGQGAPPQYF. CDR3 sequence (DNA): TGTGCCAGCAGCTCGGGACAGGGGGCCCCTCCGCAGTACTTC. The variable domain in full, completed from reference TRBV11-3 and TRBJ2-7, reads EAGVVQSPRYKIIEKKQPVAFWCNPISGHNTLYWYLQNLGQGPELLIRYENEEAVDDSQLPKDRFSAERLKGVDSTLKIQPAELGDSAVYLCASSSGQGAPPQYFGPGTRLTVT.